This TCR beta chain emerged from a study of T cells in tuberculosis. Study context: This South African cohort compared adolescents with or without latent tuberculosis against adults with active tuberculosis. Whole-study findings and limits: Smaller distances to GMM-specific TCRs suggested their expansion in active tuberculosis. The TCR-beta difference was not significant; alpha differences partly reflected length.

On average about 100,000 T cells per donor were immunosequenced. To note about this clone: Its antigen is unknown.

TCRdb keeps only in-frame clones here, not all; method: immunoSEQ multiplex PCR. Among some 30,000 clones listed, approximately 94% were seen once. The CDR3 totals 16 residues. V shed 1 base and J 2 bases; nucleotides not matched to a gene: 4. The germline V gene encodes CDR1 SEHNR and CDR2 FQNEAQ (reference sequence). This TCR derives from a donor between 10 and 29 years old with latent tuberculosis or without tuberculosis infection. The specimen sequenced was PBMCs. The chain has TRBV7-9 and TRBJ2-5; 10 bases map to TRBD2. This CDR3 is CASSLGAGGSQETQYF. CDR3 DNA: TGTGCCAGCAGCTTAGGAGCGGGAGGGTCTCAAGAGACCCAGTACTTC.